These 20 T cell receptor beta chains share one sample of origin, sequenced in a study of blood T cell repertoires in COVID-19. The method was immunoSEQ multiplex PCR; TCRdb's version includes in-frame clones alone and lacks a portion of them. The sample contains roughly 250,000 clones, approximately 81% of which appear only once. The sequencing sample was made of peripheral blood. The receptors were gathered from an older woman with active or convalescent COVID-19.

This chain joins TRBV20-1 and TRBJ2-7; D gene unclear. The CDR3 consists of 10 residues. The V and J ends lost 2 bases and 5 bases respectively, with 4 bases between them. Per the germline V gene, CDR1 is DFQATT and CDR2 is SNEGSKA (reference sequence). CDR3: CSARLNEQYF. CDR3 nucleotide sequence: TGCAGTGCTAGACTAAACGAGCAGTACTTC.

The V gene is TRBV7-2, the J gene TRBJ2-5, with a weak D call TRBD2 (7 bases). The germline gives CDR1 SGHTA, CDR2 FQGNSA. Deletions cut 3 bases from V and 5 bases from J, with 16 bases between. This CDR3 has 15 residues. CDR3 nucleotides: TGTGCCAGCAGCTTGGGGGGGTGGGGGCTTGAGACCCAGTACTTC. Its protein product is CASSLGGWGLETQYF.

The chain is built from TRBV14 and TRBJ1-2; TRBD1 matches 8 bases. CDR1 and CDR2 (germline): SGHDN, FVKESK. The trim removed 3 bases at V and 13 bases at J, leaving 10 bases unmatched. The CDR3 is 13 residues long. The DNA for the CDR3 is TGTGCCAGCAGCCAGGACAGGGCCAAGGGGGCCACCTTC. Translating it yields CASSQDRAKGATF.

This chain connects TRBV7-6 to TRBJ1-3, with 8 bases that match TRBD1. J gave up 11 bases and V 1 base, and 7 bases lay outside the gene matches. The CDR3 sequence is 14 residues long. CDR1 SGHVS and CDR2 FNYEAQ come from the germline V gene. The CDR3 sequence is CASSLGQGAGAIYF. In DNA form, the CDR3 reads TGTGCCAGCAGCTTAGGGCAGGGGGCGGGCGCCATATATTTT.

This clone has a single count. This chain uses TRBV5-4 with TRBJ2-3, with 10 positions matching TRBD1. The CDR3 is 14 residues long. The ends lost 7 bases at V and 5 bases at J; junction bases unmatched: 7. Germline assignment: CDR1 SGHNT and CDR2 YYREEE (reference sequence). CDR3 DNA: TGTGCCAGCGGGGGGGGACAGGGGAAAGATACGCAGTATTTT. Residues: CASGGGQGKDTQYF.

V gene TRBV19 combines with J gene TRBJ2-2; TRBD1 matches at 8 bases. This CDR3 has 21 amino acids. V was clipped by 5 bases and J by 2 bases; unmatched bases: 22. Germline CDR1 is LNHDA and CDR2 is SQIVND (reference sequence). CDR3 nucleotide sequence: TGTGCCAGTAGTGGAGTTGTCGGCAGGGGGCGGTGGAAGGAAAACACCGGGGAGCTGTTTTTT. This translates into CASSGVVGRGRWKENTGELFF.

In this sample, this clone turned up a few times. The chain uses TRBV3-1 (or the pseudogene TRBV3-2) and TRBJ1-5; D ambiguous. The CDR3 loop spans 13 amino acids. V lost 1 base and J 4 bases, leaving 5 bases between the germline ends. The V gene's germline CDR1 is LGHDT and CDR2 YNNKEL (reference sequence). The chain's CDR3 is CASSQGGNQPQHF. DNA of the CDR3: TGTGCCAGCAGCCAAGGAGGGAATCAGCCCCAGCATTTT.

Remarks on this clone: Distinct nucleotide sequences in the sample also encode this CDR3. This chain links TRBV7-3 with TRBJ1-1, with D maybe TRBD1 (5 bases). Trimming cost V 2 bases and J 1 base, with 5 bases left between them. This CDR3 has 13 residues. Germline V CDR1 and CDR2: SGHTA, FQGTGA. The CDR3 sequence: CASSLQGNTEAFF. The DNA of the CDR3 is TGTGCCAGCAGCTTACAGGGGAACACTGAAGCTTTCTTT.

This clone was counted only a few times. The chain links TRBV29-1 to TRBJ1-2; D gene unclear. Between the trimmed V and J ends, which lost 7 bases and 4 bases, there was a span of 19 bases. The CDR3 spans 14 residues. Per germline, CDR1 SQVTM and CDR2 ANQGSEA. The CDR3 protein is CSARGTLASYGYTF. The CDR3 nucleotides read TGCAGCGCCCGCGGCACGCTTGCGTCCTATGGCTACACCTTC.

Points on this clone: The same CDR3 can be traced to other DNA sequences in this sample. The chain combines TRBV4-3 with TRBJ1-4; 9 nucleotides align to TRBD1. The CDR3 consists of 17 residues. Losses at the gene ends were 0 bases for V and 8 bases for J; bases not matched to a gene: 10. Per the germline V gene, CDR1 is LGHNA and CDR2 is YSLEER. In nucleotides, the CDR3 is TGCGCCAGCAGCCAAGATCGCCCGACAGGGGGTAACGAAAAACTGTTTTTT. Residues: CASSQDRPTGGNEKLFF.

The rearrangement joins TRBV7-3 to TRBJ2-5, with a weak D call TRBD1 (5 bases). CDR3 size: 13 residues. Germline V CDR1 and CDR2: SGHTA, FQGTGA. Trimming left V 5 bases short and J 1 base short, with 8 bases between. In DNA, the CDR3 is TGTGCCAGCAGCAACAGGTTCCAAGAGACCCAGTACTTC. It specifies CASSNRFQETQYF.

V usage is TRBV29-1 and J usage is TRBJ2-7; D gene unclear. CDR3 length: 11 residues. V was shortened by 6 bases and J by 3 bases, with 9 bases between the two germline ends. CDR1 and CDR2 from the germline V gene are SQVTM and ANQGSEA. The CDR3 sequence: CSVGKSYEQYF. DNA of the CDR3: TGCAGCGTCGGTAAGAGCTACGAGCAGTACTTC.

This clone has a handful of counts. The chain links TRBV5-4 to TRBJ2-2; 9 positions agree with TRBD1. Unmatched junction bases numbered 6, after V lost 3 bases and J lost 6 bases. CDR3 length equals 15 residues. CDR1 and CDR2 (germline): SGHNT, YYREEE (reference sequence). The CDR3 protein is CASSSGTGRAGELFF. The CDR3 bases are TGTGCCAGCAGCTCTGGGACAGGGAGGGCCGGGGAGCTGTTTTTT.

J is TRBJ2-1 and V is TRBV7-3, with D possibly being TRBD2 (5 bases). The CDR3 is 14 amino acids. V lost 2 bases to trimming and J lost 2 bases, with 7 bases between them. Germline V gives CDR1 SGHTA, CDR2 FQGTGA. The CDR3 nucleotides read TGTGCCAGCAGCTTATCGGGGACCTACAATGAGCAGTTCTTC. Protein product: CASSLSGTYNEQFF.

Regarding this clone: Other DNA sequences in the same sample also yield this CDR3. J is TRBJ2-5 and V is TRBV7-2; 10 bases line up with TRBD2. The V and J ends lost 5 bases and 5 bases, in that order; junction bases with no gene match: 8. The germline CDR1 and CDR2 sequences are SGHTA and FQGNSA. This CDR3 region has 15 residues. Here the CDR3 DNA reads TGTGCCAGCAGCCTAAGCGGGGGGGCCTGGGAGACCCAGTACTTC. Its protein product is CASSLSGGAWETQYF.

This clone was counted once. The chain couples TRBV4-3 to TRBJ1-2; maybe TRBD1 (6 bases). The CDR3 is 15 amino acids. V lost 0 bases to trimming and J lost 8 bases, with 16 bases between them. Germline V lookup: CDR1 LGHNA, CDR2 YSLEER. CDR3 nucleotide sequence: TGCGCCAGCAGCCAAGATGGGACGCCAGGGGTAGGCTACACCTTC. Its translation: CASSQDGTPGVGYTF.

V and J are TRBV5-1 and TRBJ1-4, with 10 bases that match TRBD1. CDR3 size: 14 residues. The germline V gene encodes CDR1 SGHRS and CDR2 YFSETQ. Unmatched junction bases numbered 2, after V lost 4 bases and J lost 5 bases. CDR3 loop: CASSTGQGNEKLFF. The CDR3 bases are TGCGCCAGCAGCACGGGACAGGGGAATGAAAAACTGTTTTTT.

The genes are TRBV7-9 and TRBJ1-2; 10 bases are a match to TRBD1. V lost 5 bases and J lost 3; bases outside the gene matches: 15. The CDR3 is 18 residues long. Germline V CDR1 and CDR2: SEHNR, FQNEAQ (reference sequence). In nucleotides, the CDR3 is TGTGCCAGCAGCCCAAACCCGGGACAGGGGTTCTACTACTATGGCTACACCTTC. Its protein product is CASSPNPGQGFYYYGYTF.

V gene TRBV3-1 (or the pseudogene TRBV3-2) combines with J gene TRBJ2-2; possibly TRBD2 for D (6 bases). Germline CDR1 is LGHDT and CDR2 is YNNKEL (reference sequence). The CDR3 loop spans 17 amino acids. With 2 bases removed from V and 5 bases from J, the gap between germline ends came to 18 bases. CDR3: CASSQWGEEGWTGELFF. The CDR3 nucleotides read TGTGCCAGCAGCCAATGGGGGGAAGAGGGTTGGACCGGGGAGCTGTTTTTT.

This chain uses TRBV13 with TRBJ1-1, with unresolved D. V lost 7 bases and J 1 base, leaving 13 bases between the germline ends. The CDR3 extends over 14 amino acids. Germline V CDR1 and CDR2: PRHDT, FYEKMQ (reference sequence). The chain's CDR3 is CASNRVLRNTEAFF. CDR3 nucleotide sequence: TGTGCCAGCAACCGGGTGTTACGGAACACTGAAGCTTTCTTT.